This T cell receptor beta chain was identified during a study of T cell repertoires in cytomegalovirus infection. For the study at large: Public TCR beta signatures provided an indication of both CMV infection and a matching HLA type.

MiXCR, applied by TCRdb to the reads, yields one record per CDR3 protein. This sample has 300,000 to 450,000 distinct CDR3 sequences; 15% to 20% occur once, and the top ten carry approximately 10%. This clonotype was picked up a small number of times. This sequence was found in a human donor in good health (CMV status not recorded). Some clones in this sample may be carry-over from other donors' samples. The sequencing input was PBMCs.

CDR3 protein: CAWSVLGHTQYF. The CDR3 DNA is TGTGCCTGGAGTGTACTCGGCCATACGCAGTATTTT. The chain has TRBV30 and TRBJ2-3; D is ambiguous. Germline assignment: CDR1 GTSNPN and CDR2 SVGIG (reference sequence). Deletions cut 0 bases from V and 7 bases from J, with 8 bases between. This CDR3 is built from 12 residues.